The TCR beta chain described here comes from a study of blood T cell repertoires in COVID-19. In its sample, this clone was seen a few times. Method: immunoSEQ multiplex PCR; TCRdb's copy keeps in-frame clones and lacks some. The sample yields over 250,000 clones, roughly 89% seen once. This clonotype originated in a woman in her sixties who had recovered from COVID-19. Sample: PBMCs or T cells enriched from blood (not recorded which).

The CDR3 sequence: CASSLGDRVVSGYTF. The CDR3 DNA reads TGTGCCAGCAGTTTGGGGGACAGGGTAGTTTCTGGCTACACCTTC. The chain joins TRBV28 to TRBJ1-2; 9 bases match TRBD1. V lost 3 bases to trimming and J lost 7 bases; unmatched junction nucleotides: 9. CDR1 is MDHEN and CDR2 is SYDVKM in the germline V gene. This CDR3 region has 15 residues.